These 19 T cell receptor beta chains were all obtained from the same sample, sequenced in a study of blood T cell repertoires in COVID-19. Profiled with immunoSEQ multiplex PCR; TCRdb holds only in-frame clones, not every one. The sample consists of over 200,000 clones, around 85% of them appearing once. The sequenced sample consisted of peripheral blood. The receptors shown here come from a human donor in a cohort sampled during active COVID-19.

This chain links TRBV11-2 with TRBJ2-7, with TRBD2 matching over 11 bases. Unmatched junction bases numbered 5, after V lost 5 bases and J lost 2 bases. The CDR3 is 15 residues long. From germline, CDR1 is SGHAT and CDR2 FQNNGV. As DNA, the CDR3 is TGTGCCAGCAGCCTACCGGGACTAGCGGCCTACGAGCAGTACTTC. Its protein product is CASSLPGLAAYEQYF. Supplemented by reference TRBV11-2 and TRBJ2-7, the full variable domain reads EAGVAQSPRYKIIEKRQSVAFWCNPISGHATLYWYQQILGQGPKLLIQFQNNGVVDDSQLPKDRFSAERLKGVDSTLKIQPAKLEDSAVYLCASSLPGLAAYEQYFGPGTRLTVT.

By share, this clone counts as medium-sized. In the same sample, other DNA sequences code for this CDR3. The rearrangement links TRBV9 to TRBJ2-1, with 8 bases that match TRBD2. The CDR3 loop spans 13 amino acids. Trimming removed 3 bases from V and 6 bases from J; junction bases left unmatched: 2. Germline V gives CDR1 SGDLS, CDR2 YYNGEE. CDR3 nucleotides: TGTGCCAGCAGCGCCGGGACTAGCAATGAGCAGTTCTTC. Its translation is CASSAGTSNEQFF.

V is TRBV4-3 and J is TRBJ2-7; 11 bases agree with TRBD2. The CDR3 length is 16 residues. The junction had 2 bases not matched to a gene; V was cut back by 0 bases and J by 1 base. Germline V lookup: CDR1 LGHNA, CDR2 YSLEER. The CDR3 here is CASSQDWTSGSYEQYF. The CDR3 DNA reads TGCGCCAGCAGCCAAGATTGGACTAGCGGGTCCTACGAGCAGTACTTC.

This clone was counted a single time. J is TRBJ2-1 and V is TRBV7-9, with unresolved D. Germline CDR1 reads SEHNR; CDR2 reads FQNEAQ (reference sequence). V lost 3 bases, J lost 2 bases, and 8 bases lay in between. The CDR3 contains 14 residues. The CDR3 loop is CASSFRSTYNEQFF. The CDR3 DNA is TGTGCCAGCAGCTTTAGGAGTACCTACAATGAGCAGTTCTTC.

Here the CDR3 reads CASSAGLPYYEQYF. DNA of the CDR3: TGTGCCAGCAGCGCGGGACTCCCTTACTACGAGCAGTACTTC. The chain couples TRBV9 to TRBJ2-7, with a weak D call TRBD2 (6 bases). With 3 bases removed from V and 3 bases from J, the gap between germline ends came to 13 bases. Germline loops: CDR1 SGDLS, CDR2 YYNGEE. The CDR3 totals 14 residues.

V usage is TRBV19 and J usage is TRBJ1-4; D unclear. Germline CDR1 and CDR2: LNHDA and SQIVND (reference sequence). V lost 6 bases and J lost 8, with 19 bases in between. The CDR3 consists of 15 residues. CDR3 sequence: CASSSRRARGEKLFF. The CDR3 coding sequence is TGTGCCAGTAGCTCCAGGCGGGCCAGAGGAGAAAAACTGTTTTTT.

This clone was seen only once. The same CDR3 can be traced to other DNA sequences in this sample. The chain employs TRBV28 and TRBJ2-7, with D maybe TRBD1 (5 bases). Per the germline V gene, CDR1 is MDHEN and CDR2 is SYDVKM. Trimming removed 3 bases from V and 0 bases from J, with 9 bases in between. The CDR3 extends over 14 amino acids. DNA of the CDR3: TGTGCCAGCAGTTTGCAGGGCCTCTCCTACGAGCAGTACTTC. Amino acids: CASSLQGLSYEQYF.

In its sample, this clone was seen a few times. Germline and junction disagree at one end, which may indicate a read error. The chain links TRBV19 to TRBJ2-1; 7 positions agree with TRBD2. The germline V gene has CDR1 LNHDA and CDR2 SQIVND (reference sequence). This CDR3 is built from 12 residues. This CDR3 is CASSIGGEGRLF. The CDR3 DNA reads as TGTGCCAGTAGTATCGGCGGGGAGGGTCGTCTCTTC.

The chain couples TRBV5-1 to TRBJ1-4; D perhaps matches TRBD1 (5 bases). This CDR3 region has 14 residues. The germline V and J ends were trimmed by 0 bases and 4 bases, with 7 bases remaining between them. CDR1 and CDR2 (germline): SGHRS, YFSETQ. CDR3 sequence: CASSLVGGNEKLFF. CDR3 nucleotide sequence: TGCGCCAGCAGCTTGGTCGGGGGTAATGAAAAACTGTTTTTT.

This sequence joins TRBV9 and TRBJ2-3; no reliable D call. Germline V CDR1 and CDR2: SGDLS, YYNGEE. Trimming cost V 0 bases and J 5 bases, with 13 bases left between them. CDR3 length: 15 amino acids. The chain's CDR3 is CASSVGGFSGDTQYF. As DNA, the CDR3 is TGTGCCAGCAGCGTAGGCGGATTTTCGGGAGATACGCAGTATTTT.

The chain is built from TRBV6-5 and TRBJ1-3; D uncertain. Per the germline V gene, CDR1 is MNHEY and CDR2 is SVGAGI. The CDR3 runs to 14 residues. The V end was cut by 6 bases, the J end by 4 bases, with 13 bases between. This CDR3 reads CASSFTSGGNTIYF. In nucleotides, the CDR3 is TGTGCCAGCAGCTTTACCAGTGGCGGAAACACCATATATTTT.

The chain uses TRBV5-1 and TRBJ1-4; possibly TRBD1 for D (6 bases). Germline V gives CDR1 SGHRS, CDR2 YFSETQ. This CDR3 is built from 14 residues. With 0 bases removed from V and 7 bases from J, the gap between germline ends came to 10 bases. As DNA, the CDR3 is TGCGCCAGCAGCTTGGGTGAGACAGGTGAAAAACTGTTTTTT. Translation gives CASSLGETGEKLFF.

The chain recombines TRBV6-2 or TRBV6-3 with TRBJ2-1; 7 bases are a match to TRBD1. Trimming cost V 5 bases and J 4 bases; bases outside gene matches: 2. The CDR3 runs to 13 residues. CDR1 MNHEY and CDR2 SVGEGT come from the germline V gene. DNA for the CDR3: TGTGCCAGCAGTGGGGGACAGTACAATGAGCAGTTCTTC. Protein: CASSGGQYNEQFF.

V and J are TRBV28 and TRBJ1-3; TRBD1 matches 9 bases. The CDR3 is 14 amino acids. From germline, CDR1 is MDHEN and CDR2 SYDVKM. V trimming: 11 bases; J trimming: 0 bases; junction bases outside the gene matches: 5. The DNA for the CDR3 is TGTGCCGTGACAGGGGGTTACTCTGGAAACACCATATATTTT. Its translation is CAVTGGYSGNTIYF.

This chain links TRBV24-1 with TRBJ1-5; 8 bases agree with TRBD1. Looked up from germline, CDR1 is KGHDR and CDR2 is SFDVKD. Trimming took 11 bases from V and 7 from J; bases not matched to a gene: 12. This CDR3 contains 14 residues. DNA for the CDR3: TGTGCCATCGCGTCGGACAGGGCAGGACAGCCCCAGCATTTT. Translating it yields CAIASDRAGQPQHF.

The chain links TRBV4-1 to TRBJ1-1; D unresolved. The CDR3 covers 14 residues. Trimming left V 3 bases short and J 6 bases short, with 14 bases between. CDR1 and CDR2 from the germline V gene are MGHRA and YSYEKL. CDR3: CASSQDLLPAEAFF. As DNA, the CDR3 is TGCGCCAGCAGCCAGGACTTATTACCCGCTGAAGCTTTCTTT.

The chain uses TRBV5-4 and TRBJ1-6; TRBD1 matches 7 bases. V lost 4 bases, J lost 0 bases, and 16 bases stayed unmatched. CDR3 length equals 20 residues. CDR1 and CDR2 from the germline V gene are SGHNT and YYREEE (reference sequence). CDR3 in DNA: TGTGCCAGCAGCCCCAAGCCAGTAACAGGGGCCAGCTCCTATAATTCACCCCTCCACTTT. It yields the protein CASSPKPVTGASSYNSPLHF.

The chain combines TRBV7-3 with TRBJ2-3; D may be TRBD2 (5 bases). The ends were cut back, 2 bases at V and 4 bases at J, with 7 bases in the middle. The germline V gene encodes CDR1 SGHTA and CDR2 FQGTGA. The CDR3 extends over 13 amino acids. The CDR3 spells CASSLPGADTQYF. The CDR3 region has the DNA TGTGCCAGCAGCTTACCCGGGGCAGATACGCAGTATTTT.

This clone was observed once. The chain employs TRBV3-1 (or the pseudogene TRBV3-2) and TRBJ2-7; D unresolved. This CDR3 has 13 residues. Per germline, CDR1 LGHDT and CDR2 YNNKEL (reference sequence). V dropped 1 base and J dropped 7 bases, with 11 bases sitting between them. This chain's CDR3 is CASSQGVYREQYF. The CDR3 DNA reads as TGTGCCAGCAGCCAAGGAGTATATCGGGAGCAGTACTTC.